The 22 T cell receptor beta chains presented below share a single source sample, sequenced in a study of human T cells and chemical hapten exposure. Time point given: pre-sensitization, week 0. The treatment is: therapeutic diphenylcyclopropenone sensitization with weekly scalp DPC. TCRdb called the RACE reads again in MiXCR, with one record for every CDR3 protein. Among some 39,000 distinct CDR3 sequences, less than 9% were seen once, and the ten largest hold over 1%. The sequencing here drew on whole blood, taken in connection with sensitization to the hapten diphenylcyclopropenone (DPC). The origin of the receptors is a woman in her 50s with alopecia areata. Some clones in this sample may be carry-over from other donors' samples.

This clonotype has a count of ten or more. This chain uses TRBV21-1 with TRBJ1-2; TRBD1, the table's D call, lacks a check against the DNA. TRBV21-1 counts as a pseudogene. The CDR3 is made up of 13 amino acids. The CDR3 nucleotides read TGTGCCAGCAGCAAGGGGGAGACCTATGGCTACACCTTC. It specifies CASSKGETYGYTF.

Ten or more counts support this clonotype. The rearrangement uses TRBV4-3 and TRBJ2-2; TRBD1 matches at 9 bases. Germline CDR1 reads LGHNA; CDR2 reads YSLEER. CDR3 length: 17 amino acids. V lost 1 base and J lost 5; bases outside the gene matches: 8. The CDR3 region is CASSQGAGQGATGELFF. CDR3 DNA: TGCGCCAGCAGCCAAGGGGCGGGACAGGGAGCGACCGGGGAGCTGTTTTTT.

There are many counts of this clonotype. This chain connects TRBV5-1 to TRBJ2-1, with D possibly being TRBD1 (6 bases). The V and J ends lost 0 bases and 0 bases respectively, with 10 bases between them. Germline V lookup: CDR1 SGHRS, CDR2 YFSETQ. The CDR3 has 16 residues. CDR3 nucleotide sequence: TGCGCCAGCAGCTTGGCAGGGGCCTCCTCCTACAATGAGCAGTTCTTC. Protein product: CASSLAGASSYNEQFF.

The V and J genes are TRBV28 and TRBJ2-1, with D tentatively TRBD1 (6 bases). Germline V gene sequence: CDR1 MDHEN, CDR2 SYDVKM. The V end was cut by 3 bases, the J end by 7 bases, with 13 bases between. The CDR3 consists of 14 residues. The CDR3 loop is CASSFVGGRNEQFF. In nucleotides, the CDR3 is TGTGCCAGCAGTTTCGTTGGGGGCAGAAATGAGCAGTTCTTC.

The CDR3 loop is CASSSPQGENSPLHF. CDR3 sequence (DNA): TGTGCCAGCAGTTCCCCGCAGGGGGAGAATTCACCCCTCCACTTT. The V gene is TRBV6-5, the J gene TRBJ1-6, with TRBD1 matching 7 bases. The ends lost 4 bases at V and 7 bases at J; junction bases unmatched: 7. There are 15 residues in the CDR3. Germline CDR1 is MNHEY and CDR2 is SVGAGI.

This chain links TRBV7-9 with TRBJ2-5, with D unclear. Germline CDR1 is SEHNR and CDR2 is FQNEAQ (reference sequence). Trimming removed 3 bases from V and 4 bases from J, with 9 bases in between. This CDR3 has 13 amino acids. DNA for the CDR3: TGTGCCAGCAGCTTGTCATGGATAGAGACCCAGTACTTC. Protein sequence: CASSLSWIETQYF.

This clonotype showed up just a few times. The V call is TRBV2, the J call TRBJ2-3; no reliable D call. Germline CDR1 is SNHLY and CDR2 is FYNNEI. This CDR3 spans 13 amino acids. V gave up 4 bases and J gave up 3 bases, with 8 bases separating them. CDR3 amino acids: CASSARVTDTQYF. The CDR3 nucleotides read TGTGCCAGCAGTGCCAGAGTGACAGATACGCAGTATTTT.

This clonotype was seen at least ten times. V usage is TRBV19 and J usage is TRBJ2-4, with D tentatively TRBD2 (6 bases). The CDR3 spans 15 residues. V was cut by 5 bases and J by 2 bases, with 13 bases left in between. Germline V gives CDR1 LNHDA, CDR2 SQIVND (reference sequence). The CDR3 sequence: CASSLPGLPKNIQYF. In DNA, the CDR3 is TGTGCCAGTAGTCTCCCTGGACTACCCAAAAACATTCAGTACTTC.

This clonotype has at least ten counts. The V and J genes are TRBV9 and TRBJ2-7, with a possible D match to TRBD1 (5 bases). Germline CDR1 and CDR2: SGDLS and YYNGEE. The V and J ends lost 4 bases and 2 bases respectively, with 10 bases between them. There are 13 residues in the CDR3. The CDR3 reads CASSPQGTYEQYF. In DNA, the CDR3 is TGTGCCAGCAGCCCCCAGGGAACCTACGAGCAGTACTTC.

This clonotype has only one observation. J is TRBJ2-7 and V is TRBV10-3; tentative D call: TRBD1 (5 bases). The germline gives CDR1 ENHRY, CDR2 SYGVKD. This CDR3 region has 14 residues. Trimming removed 4 bases from V and 2 bases from J, with 12 bases in between. CDR3 loop: CAISGRQLPYEQYF. CDR3 in DNA: TGTGCCATCAGTGGGAGACAGCTACCCTACGAGCAGTACTTC.

This clonotype was counted many times. This rearrangement joins TRBV10-3 to TRBJ2-7; possibly TRBD1 for D (5 bases). Trimming shortened V by 8 bases and J by 1 base, and 12 bases separated the two germline ends. The CDR3 loop spans 13 amino acids. Per the germline V gene, CDR1 is ENHRY and CDR2 is SYGVKD. The DNA for the CDR3 is TGTGCCATCCAGGGATCTAGTTCCTACGAGCAGTACTTC. Protein product: CAIQGSSSYEQYF.

In its sample, this clonotype was seen many times. The J gene is TRBJ2-1, the V gene TRBV7-6, with TRBD1 as a possible D gene (6 bases). Per germline, CDR1 SGHVS and CDR2 FNYEAQ. Trimming took off 4 bases at V and 7 bases at J, with 17 bases between the two ends. This CDR3 has 15 residues. The CDR3 sequence: CASSSTGRGSNEQFF. In DNA form, the CDR3 reads TGTGCCAGCAGCTCCACTGGCAGGGGTAGTAATGAGCAGTTCTTC.

This clonotype was recorded at least ten times. The chain is built from TRBV15 and TRBJ2-5, with 7 bases matching TRBD2. The CDR3 totals 14 residues. Germline V gives CDR1 LNHNV, CDR2 YYDKDF (reference sequence). V dropped 9 bases and J dropped 5; count of bases not matched to a gene: 12. The CDR3 DNA reads TGTGCCACAAAGCGGGGCCAAGCCGCCGAGACCCAGTACTTC. Its protein is CATKRGQAAETQYF.

This clonotype was counted many times. V and J are TRBV19 and TRBJ2-5; either TRBD1 or TRBD2 may fit D (5 bases each). V lost 8 bases, J lost 4 bases, and 11 bases lay in between. CDR1 is LNHDA and CDR2 is SQIVND in the germline V gene (reference sequence). The CDR3 loop spans 12 amino acids. CDR3 in DNA: TGTGCCAGTGCCCAGGGAGCAGAGACCCAGTACTTC. Translating gives CASAQGAETQYF.

The chain links TRBV9 to TRBJ1-1; D not certain. Trimming took off 10 bases at V and 7 bases at J, with 11 bases between the two ends. The CDR3 consists of 10 residues. Germline V gives CDR1 SGDLS, CDR2 YYNGEE. DNA for the CDR3: TGTGCCGGCCCCGGGAGTGAAGCTTTCTTT. Amino acid sequence: CAGPGSEAFF.

This clonotype came up a few times. The V and J genes are TRBV12-3 or TRBV12-4 and TRBJ2-3; either TRBD1 or TRBD2 may fit D (5 bases each). The CDR3 is 15 residues long. The V end lost 6 bases, the J end lost 4 bases, and 17 bases lay between the germline ends. CDR3 bases: TGTGCCAGCAGCCTCCGGGACGCGGGCGCAGATACGCAGTATTTT. Translated, it gives CASSLRDAGADTQYF.

This sequence joins TRBV9 and TRBJ2-1; no definite D call. Germline V CDR1 and CDR2: SGDLS, YYNGEE. CDR3 length equals 14 residues. The V end lost 3 bases, the J end lost 2 bases, and 9 bases lay between the germline ends. The CDR3 loop reads CASSAAGTYNEQFF. CDR3 nucleotide sequence: TGTGCCAGCAGCGCCGCAGGTACCTACAATGAGCAGTTCTTC.

The table lists this clonotype with many counts. The genes are TRBV29-1 and TRBJ1-5, with no clear D. Germline V lookup: CDR1 SQVTM, CDR2 ANQGSEA. V dropped 5 bases and J dropped 1 base, with 6 bases sitting between them. The CDR3 is 12 residues long. The CDR3 DNA reads TGCAGCGTTTCAGGAAGCAATCAGCCCCAGCATTTT. Translated, it gives CSVSGSNQPQHF.

This clonotype came up many times. This chain links TRBV5-5 with TRBJ1-2; possible D gene TRBD1, 5 bases. Trimming stripped 4 bases from V and 8 bases from J, with 18 bases between. The CDR3 length is 14 residues. The V gene's germline CDR1 is SGHKS and CDR2 YYEKEE (reference sequence). CDR3 sequence (DNA): TGTGCCAGCAGCCCCCCGCGGGGGTTGGGGGGCTACACCTTC. This sequence encodes CASSPPRGLGGYTF.

This clonotype was detected ten times or more. In DNA form, the CDR3 reads TGCGCCAGCAGGCCCCCCGGGACAGAAACCTACGAGCAGTACTTC. It yields the protein CASRPPGTETYEQYF. The chain recombines TRBV5-1 with TRBJ2-7, with 7 bases aligning to TRBD1. The germline V gene encodes CDR1 SGHRS and CDR2 YFSETQ. The CDR3 contains 15 residues. V gave up 5 bases and J gave up 2 bases; unmatched junction bases: 10.

In this sample, this clonotype turned up many times. The gene calls are TRBV19 and TRBJ1-5; D remains unclear. Germline CDR1 reads LNHDA; CDR2 reads SQIVND (reference sequence). The CDR3 sequence is 14 residues long. V was trimmed by 0 bases and J by 1 base, leaving 4 bases between them. The CDR3 nucleotides are TGTGCCAGTAGTATAGATGACAGCAATCAGCCCCAGCATTTT. Translation: CASSIDDSNQPQHF.

This clonotype was counted at least ten times. This chain connects TRBV24-1 to TRBJ1-1; D may be TRBD1 (5 bases). Trimming removed 12 bases from V and 1 base from J, with 11 bases in between. CDR3 length: 12 residues. CDR1 and CDR2 from the germline V gene are KGHDR and SFDVKD. The CDR3 here is CAPEGPNTEAFF. As DNA, the CDR3 is TGTGCCCCGGAGGGGCCGAACACTGAAGCTTTCTTT.